The next 29 T cell receptor beta chains were all read from a single sample in a study of type 1 regulatory T cells. MiXCR, applied by TCRdb to the reads, yields one record per CDR3 protein. Of some 21,000 distinct CDR3 sequences in the sample, around 47% are singletons; the top ten hold 4.8%. These receptors lack a known antigen. Material: cultured T cells, either the whole culture or a sorted T cell fraction (not recorded which). Receptors were obtained from a human donor in good health.

Concerning this clonotype itself: A far larger clone is one nucleotide away, so this likely arose from a read error. The V gene is TRBV10-3, the J gene TRBJ2-7; TRBD1 matches 9 bases. Germline-derived CDR1 and CDR2 are ENHRY and SYGVKD. With V trimmed by 10 bases and J by 3 bases, 4 bases remained unmatched. This CDR3 has 12 residues. The chain's CDR3 is CATRQGGYEQYF. DNA of the CDR3: TGTGCCACCCGACAGGGGGGCTACGAGCAGTACTTC.

Regarding this clonotype: Relative to the germline gene, one junction end is altered; a read error may explain this. The V gene is TRBV7-7, the J gene TRBJ2-5; D is uncertain. This CDR3 spans 16 amino acids. Germline values: CDR1 SSHAT, CDR2 FNYEAQ (reference sequence). This CDR3 is CASSLGGAAFQETQYF. Here the CDR3 DNA reads TGTGCTAGCAGCTTAGGTGGCGCAGCCTTCCAAGAGACCCAGTACTTC.

The CDR3 nucleotides are TGTGCCAGCAGTTTAGGGGGGGGATCTGGAAACACCATATATTTT. Its protein is CASSLGGGSGNTIYF. J is TRBJ1-3 and V is TRBV12-3 or TRBV12-4, with D possibly TRBD1 on 5 matching bases. V was pared by 1 base and J by 1 base, with 8 bases between. The CDR3 runs to 15 residues.

This clonotype occurred a few times. The V gene is TRBV20-1, the J gene TRBJ2-1, with TRBD2 matching over 11 bases. Losses at the gene ends were 7 bases for V and 9 bases for J; bases not matched to a gene: 11. Germline V CDR1 and CDR2: DFQATT, SNEGSKA (reference sequence). The CDR3 has 14 residues. CDR3 loop: CSVLSLAGAAEQFF. CDR3 DNA sequence: TGCAGTGTCCTCTCACTAGCGGGGGCGGCTGAGCAGTTCTTC.

The gene calls are TRBV5-5 and TRBJ2-1; possibly TRBD2 for D (6 bases). Germline values: CDR1 SGHKS, CDR2 YYEKEE (reference sequence). Trimming pared 2 bases from V and 12 bases from J, leaving 24 bases between. The CDR3 spans 16 residues. The DNA for the CDR3 is TGTGCCAGCAGCTTCGGTTGGAGGGAGATAAGGTCGTGGCAGTTCTTC. Encoded protein: CASSFGWREIRSWQFF.

This clonotype was seen only a few times. V gene TRBV12-3 or TRBV12-4 combines with J gene TRBJ1-2; 7 bases map to TRBD1. The trim removed 5 bases at V and 0 bases at J, leaving 3 bases unmatched. The CDR3 sequence is 14 residues long. The CDR3 nucleotides read TGTGCCAGCAGTCCCGGGACAGCTAACTATGGCTACACCTTC. It specifies CASSPGTANYGYTF.

This chain joins TRBV19 and TRBJ1-2; D perhaps matches TRBD1 (6 bases). V lost 4 bases and J lost 5, with 14 bases in between. The CDR3 extends over 14 amino acids. The germline CDR1 and CDR2 sequences are LNHDA and SQIVND (reference sequence). The chain's CDR3 is CASSRDKTWYGYTF. The CDR3 DNA sequence: TGTGCCAGTAGTAGGGACAAGACTTGGTATGGCTACACCTTC.

Comment on this clonotype: A much larger clone is a single base away; this may be a read error. The chain couples TRBV18 to TRBJ1-5; TRBD1 aligns across 9 bases. The CDR3 contains 15 residues. Germline V gene data show CDR1 as KGHSH and CDR2 as LQKENI. V was clipped by 8 bases and J by 5 bases; unmatched bases: 10. This CDR3 reads CASPPWTGADQPQHF. CDR3 nucleotides: TGTGCCAGCCCCCCGTGGACAGGGGCCGATCAGCCCCAGCATTTT.

V and J are TRBV6-1 and TRBJ1-2; possible D gene TRBD1, 5 bases. CDR3 length: 14 amino acids. Trimming stripped 6 bases from V and 3 bases from J, with 14 bases between. Germline V gene data show CDR1 as MNHNS and CDR2 as SASEGT. As DNA, the CDR3 is TGTGCCAGCAGAACTTCCGGGACCGACTATGGCTACACCTTC. Protein product: CASRTSGTDYGYTF.

This clonotype was observed at least ten times. The chain carries TRBV18 and TRBJ2-5; D is possibly TRBD2 (6 bases). Germline CDR1 KGHSH, CDR2 LQKENI. The CDR3 is made up of 14 amino acids. V was pared by 4 bases and J by 2 bases, with 11 bases between. The CDR3 DNA sequence: TGTGCCAGCTCACTCGCCGGGGGACAAGAGACCCAGTACTTC. Protein: CASSLAGGQETQYF.

This clonotype appeared a few times. V is TRBV7-2 and J is TRBJ2-1, with D hard to call. CDR1 SGHTA and CDR2 FQGNSA come from the germline V gene. V shed 1 base and J shed 10 bases, with 17 bases lying between them. The CDR3 contains 15 residues. DNA for the CDR3: TGTGCCAGCAGCTTAGATTGGGTTTCGTCAAACGAGCAGTTCTTC. Residues: CASSLDWVSSNEQFF. Full variable domain (missing parts from reference TRBV7-2 and TRBJ2-1): GAGVSQSPSNKVTEKGKDVELRCDPISGHTALYWYRQSLGQGLEFLIYFQGNSAPDKSGLPSDRFSAERTGGSVSTLTIQRTQQEDSAVYLCASSLDWVSSNEQFFGPGTRLTVL.

Regarding this clonotype: Possible read error: a much larger clone is one base away. This chain connects TRBV6-2 or TRBV6-3 to TRBJ2-7, with TRBD1 matching 8 bases. The V and J ends lost 10 bases and 3 bases, in that order; junction bases with no gene match: 11. The length of the CDR3 is 14 residues. CDR1 and CDR2 from the germline V gene are MNHEY and SVGEGT. In DNA, the CDR3 is TGTGCCATCATTCGGAGTGGGACAGGCTACGAGCAGTACTTC. This gives the protein CAIIRSGTGYEQYF.

The CDR3 DNA reads as TGTGCCAGCAGCCCTAACAGTCCTCCAGACTATGGCTACACCTTC. It translates to CASSPNSPPDYGYTF. The genes are TRBV27 and TRBJ1-2; no firm D call. Germline CDR1 MNHEY, CDR2 SMNVEV (reference sequence). Trimming removed 6 bases at V and 3 bases at J, with 17 bases between. The CDR3 is 15 amino acids.

The chain carries TRBV10-3 and TRBJ2-7; D is ambiguous. Germline V gene sequence: CDR1 ENHRY, CDR2 SYGVKD. The V end lost 3 bases, the J end lost 2 bases, and 11 bases lay between the germline ends. The CDR3 covers 14 residues. In DNA, the CDR3 is TGTGCCATCAGTGATGGGGTAAATACCTACGAGCAGTACTTC. Translating it yields CAISDGVNTYEQYF.

The rearrangement links TRBV5-1 to TRBJ1-2, with D uncertain. Per germline, CDR1 SGHRS and CDR2 YFSETQ. V lost 0 bases to trimming and J lost 2 bases, with 8 bases between them. The CDR3 is 14 residues long. CDR3: CASSLGRGNYGYTF. The CDR3 DNA reads TGCGCCAGCAGCTTGGGGCGGGGAAACTATGGCTACACCTTC.

In its sample, this clonotype is medium-sized. CDR3 loop: CASSLSGALGDTQYF. In DNA, the CDR3 is TGCGCCAGCAGCCTAAGCGGGGCCCTCGGAGATACGCAGTATTTT. V is TRBV5-1 and J is TRBJ2-3; TRBD2 matches at 7 bases. This CDR3 has 15 residues. J lost 5 bases, V lost 4 bases, and 10 bases had no gene match. CDR1 SGHRS and CDR2 YFSETQ come from the germline V gene.

This clonotype is medium-sized in the sample. This chain joins TRBV12-3 or TRBV12-4 and TRBJ1-2; TRBD1 might be the D (5 bases). CDR3 length: 13 residues. V was pared by 4 bases and J by 3 bases, with 9 bases between. CDR3 coding DNA: TGTGCCAGCAGTTCCAGGGTTTACTATGGCTACACCTTC. Protein: CASSSRVYYGYTF.

The J gene is TRBJ1-6, the V gene TRBV5-1; D remains unclear. This CDR3 has 13 amino acids. The V and J ends lost 1 base and 10 bases respectively, with 9 bases between them. Germline CDR1 SGHRS, CDR2 YFSETQ. CDR3 sequence reads: CASSLLDRSPLHF. DNA of the CDR3: TGCGCCAGCAGCTTGCTCGACCGGTCACCCCTCCACTTT.

The chain uses TRBV20-1 and TRBJ2-1, with 15 bases aligning to TRBD2. The CDR3 runs to 16 residues. V lost 6 bases and J lost 2; bases outside the gene matches: 5. CDR1 and CDR2 (germline): DFQATT, SNEGSKA (reference sequence). For the CDR3, the DNA is TGCAGTGCGGTTGGACTAGCGGGGGGGACCTACAATGAGCAGTTCTTC. Its translation is CSAVGLAGGTYNEQFF.

The genes are TRBV7-8 and TRBJ2-3, with TRBD2 identical over 8 bases. Unmatched junction bases numbered 5, after V lost 5 bases and J lost 4 bases. This CDR3 is 14 amino acids long. The germline gives CDR1 SGHVS, CDR2 FQNEAQ. The CDR3 protein is CASSGTSVADTQYF. DNA of the CDR3: TGTGCCAGCAGCGGGACTAGTGTAGCAGATACGCAGTATTTT.

The CDR3 is CASSSAGLAIGELFF. The CDR3 DNA reads as TGTGCCAGCAGCTCAGCGGGACTAGCGATCGGGGAGCTGTTTTTT. The chain recombines TRBV5-4 with TRBJ2-2, with 10 positions matching TRBD2. The CDR3 is made up of 15 amino acids. Looked up from germline, CDR1 is SGHNT and CDR2 is YYREEE (reference sequence). Trimming at V came to 3 bases and at J to 7 bases, leaving 6 bases not matched to a gene.

The chain joins TRBV7-9 to TRBJ1-1; 8 positions agree with TRBD1. J gave up 11 bases and V 6 bases, and 5 bases lay outside the gene matches. The CDR3 sequence is 11 residues long. Germline V lookup: CDR1 SEHNR, CDR2 FQNEAQ (reference sequence). The CDR3 DNA reads as TGTGCCAGCAGGAGGACAGGGAGGGCTTTCTTT. Amino acid sequence: CASRRTGRAFF.

This clonotype was observed a handful of times. V usage is TRBV5-4 and J usage is TRBJ1-2; D gene unclear. This CDR3 region has 15 residues. Germline V CDR1 and CDR2: SGHNT, YYREEE (reference sequence). The V end was cut by 2 bases, the J end by 6 bases, with 17 bases between. CDR3 in amino acids: CASSLQPPEVDGYTF. The CDR3 nucleotides are TGTGCCAGCAGCTTACAGCCGCCCGAGGTGGATGGCTACACCTTC. Variable domain in full (rest from reference TRBV5-4 and TRBJ1-2): ETGVTQSPTHLIKTRGQQVTLRCSSQSGHNTVSWYQQALGQGPQFIFQYYREEENGRGNFPPRFSGLQFPNYSSELNVNALELDDSALYLCASSLQPPEVDGYTFGSGTRLTVV.

The genes are TRBV4-2 and TRBJ2-7; 12 bases agree with TRBD2. Per the germline V gene, CDR1 is LGHNA and CDR2 is YNFKEQ. CDR3 length: 16 amino acids. V shed 4 bases, J shed 0 bases, and the junction held 4 bases outside the gene matches. The CDR3 bases are TGTGCCAGCAGCCGGGAACTAGCGGGGGGCTCCTACGAGCAGTACTTC. Amino acids: CASSRELAGGSYEQYF.

This chain links TRBV5-1 with TRBJ2-3; no clear D. The CDR3 is 16 amino acids. Germline V CDR1 and CDR2: SGHRS, YFSETQ. Trimming took 3 bases from V and 1 from J, leaving 15 bases between them. The CDR3 DNA reads as TGCGCCAGCAGCTCGGTTGAGGTGACGGGCACAGATACGCAGTATTTT. Residues: CASSSVEVTGTDTQYF.

This chain joins TRBV19 and TRBJ1-6, with D unclear. Trimming shortened V by 2 bases and J by 0 bases, and 5 bases separated the two germline ends. Germline V gene lookup returns CDR1 LNHDA and CDR2 SQIVND (reference sequence). CDR3 length: 15 amino acids. This CDR3 reads CASSIWSSYNSPLHF. The DNA for the CDR3 is TGTGCCAGTAGTATATGGAGCTCCTATAATTCACCCCTCCACTTT.

The chain carries TRBV12-3 or TRBV12-4 and TRBJ1-4; D gene ambiguous. The V end lost 3 bases, the J end lost 8 bases, and 4 bases lay between the germline ends. The CDR3 has 11 residues. The chain's CDR3 is CASSFREKLFF. For the CDR3, the DNA is TGTGCCAGCAGTTTTCGGGAAAAACTGTTTTTT.

The chain is built from TRBV6-5 and TRBJ2-2, with D unclear. The CDR3 loop spans 15 amino acids. Germline V lookup: CDR1 MNHEY, CDR2 SVGAGI. Between the trimmed V and J ends, which lost 0 bases and 0 bases, there was a span of 5 bases. CDR3 sequence (DNA): TGTGCCAGCAGTTACTCGAGCGCGAACACCGGGGAGCTGTTTTTT. This gives the protein CASSYSSANTGELFF.

The J gene is TRBJ2-2, the V gene TRBV6-2 or TRBV6-3, with D tentatively TRBD2 (6 bases). Germline V gene lookup returns CDR1 MNHEY and CDR2 SVGEGT. The CDR3 sequence is 15 residues long. Between the trimmed V and J ends, which lost 0 bases and 4 bases, there was a span of 9 bases. DNA of the CDR3: TGTGCCAGCAGTTACTCGGGACTTCCCACCGGGGAGCTGTTTTTT. Residues: CASSYSGLPTGELFF.